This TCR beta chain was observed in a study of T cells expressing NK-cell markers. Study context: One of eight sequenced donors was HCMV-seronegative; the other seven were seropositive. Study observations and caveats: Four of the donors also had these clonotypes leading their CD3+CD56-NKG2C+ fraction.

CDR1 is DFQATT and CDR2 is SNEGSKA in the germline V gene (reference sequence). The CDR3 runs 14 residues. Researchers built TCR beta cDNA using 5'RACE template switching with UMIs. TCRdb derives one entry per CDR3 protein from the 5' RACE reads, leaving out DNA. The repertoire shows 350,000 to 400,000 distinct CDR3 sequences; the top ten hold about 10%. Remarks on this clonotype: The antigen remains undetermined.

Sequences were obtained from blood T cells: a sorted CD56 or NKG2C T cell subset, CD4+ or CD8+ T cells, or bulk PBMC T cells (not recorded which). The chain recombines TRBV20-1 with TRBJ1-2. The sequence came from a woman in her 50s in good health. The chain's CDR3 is CSAREASGLYGYTF.